One sample yielded the 4 T cell receptor beta chains listed below, sequenced in a study of neurological immune-mediated disorders (dated by TCRdb to about 2019). The library came from 5' RACE. Sequencer: Illumina HiSeq 2500. TCRdb trimmed the raw reads at Q25, called clones with MiXCR and kept productive beta chains. Rows are combined by CDR3 protein, so each entry shows the most common genes and DNA. The sample table records tens of thousands of distinct CDR3 sequences; 2.5% of these occur just once. 2% to 2.5% of the sample lies in the top ten. The sequenced sample was PBMCs. The receptors were sampled from a middle-aged man with multiple sclerosis.

This clonotype came up many times. One end of the junction varies from germline; a read error may be responsible. V usage is TRBV5-6 and J usage is TRBJ1-6, with D perhaps matching TRBD1 (5 bases). Germline V CDR1 and CDR2: SGHDT, YYEEEE. This CDR3 is 14 amino acids long. The CDR3 protein is CASSLRRGNSPLNF. The DNA for the CDR3 is TGTGCCAGCAGCTTGAGAAGGGGAAATTCACCCCTCAACTTT. The complete variable domain, with remaining parts taken from reference TRBV5-6 and TRBJ1-6, reads DAGVTQSPTHLIKTRGQQVTLRCSPKSGHDTVSWYQQALGQGPQFIFQYYEEEERQRGNFPDRFSGHQFPNYSSELNVNALLLGDSALYLCASSLRRGNSPLNFGNGTRLTVT.

Many counts were recorded for this clonotype. The gene calls are TRBV10-3 and TRBJ1-1; no clear D gene. The CDR3 runs to 15 residues. Germline V gene sequence: CDR1 ENHRY, CDR2 SYGVKD. V lost 6 bases to trimming and J lost 1 base, with 15 bases between them. The CDR3 sequence is CAISPGWGENTEAFF. The CDR3 DNA sequence: TGTGCCATCAGCCCCGGTTGGGGAGAGAACACTGAAGCTTTCTTT.

This clonotype appeared many times. This chain uses TRBV6-5 with TRBJ2-2; no definite D call. The CDR3 length is 12 residues. V shed 6 bases and J shed 7 bases, with 9 bases lying between them. The V gene's germline CDR1 is MNHEY and CDR2 SVGAGI. As DNA, the CDR3 is TGTGCCAGCAGGCTGGGTGGCGGGGAGCTGTTTTTT. The encoded protein is CASRLGGGELFF.

With regard to this clonotype: A much larger clonotype is one base distant, so this may be a read error. The V gene is TRBV29-1, the J gene TRBJ2-7; D is perhaps TRBD2 (6 bases). V lost 6 bases to trimming and J lost 5 bases, with 11 bases between them. The CDR3 is 11 amino acids. The V gene's germline CDR1 is SQVTM and CDR2 ANQGSEA. The CDR3 region has the DNA TGCAGCGTCCTTACGGGGGACGAGCAGTACTTC. Its protein product is CSVLTGDEQYF.